This T cell receptor beta chain was observed in a study of blood T cell repertoires in COVID-19. The CDR3 covers 16 residues. V shed 6 bases and J shed 7 bases, with 22 bases lying between them. Germline V gives CDR1 MDHEN, CDR2 SYDVKM. Participant-given clinical history determined each cohort assignment. Assay: immunoSEQ multiplex PCR; the TCRdb copy retains only in-frame clones and omits some. The table shows some 260,000 clones, with under 90% occurring only once. The specimen sequenced was PBMCs or T cells enriched from blood (not recorded which). The TCR sequence derives from a middle-aged man who had recovered from COVID-19. The V call is TRBV28, the J call TRBJ1-5, with D tentatively TRBD1 (6 bases). DNA for the CDR3: TGTGCCAGCAGCGTATTGCTCGGGGGGCCTGGGCAGCCCCAGCATTTT. Protein: CASSVLLGGPGQPQHF.